This T cell receptor (beta chain) is from a study of beta chain features in type 1 diabetes. Study-level results: Across patients, naive, central memory and Treg TCRB repertoires exhibited apparently greater similarity than was observed across healthy donors. Researchers could not determine here whether HLA type influences TCRB rearrangement. Using cDNA template may skew counts toward highly expressing activated cells. Shorter TCRB CDR3s, moderately but significantly so, were found in Type 1 diabetes patients in all four CD4+ subsets.

Germline CDR1 reads LGHNT; CDR2 reads FRNRAP. V shed 2 bases and J 8 bases; nucleotides not matched to a gene: 8. CDR3 length equals 14 residues. With regard to this clone: Its antigen is still unknown.

cDNA synthesis used the whole RNA isolate, giving expressed TCRB sequences. Assay used: immunoSEQ multiplex PCR; TCRdb lists only in-frame clones, some missing. The sample lists 200,000 to 300,000 clones; about 15% were seen once. The V and J genes are TRBV12-5 and TRBJ1-2, with 7 bases matching TRBD1. Source material: naive CD4+ T cells from blood. The receptor was derived from a man under 40 with type 1 diabetes. The CDR3 sequence is CASGLMRQGHGYTF. The CDR3 DNA is TGTGCTAGTGGTTTGATGAGACAGGGCCACGGCTACACCTTC.